These T cell receptor beta chains were read from a single sample in a study of CD8 T cells in Susac syndrome. One entry per CDR3 protein results from TCRdb running MiXCR on the immunoSEQ multiplex PCR reads. The sample consists of 350,000 to 550,000 distinct CDR3 sequences, 75% to 90% of them appearing once. Sequencing was carried out using CD8+ T cells from PBMCs. The receptors derive from a human donor with multiple sclerosis. Each CDR3 is given with its conserved first and last residue. The D gene is left open where the match is weak. Size is omitted from some rows. Given values are once, few, many or a class for expanded clones.

J: TRBJ1-1; size: -; V: TRBV7-9; D: TRBD1; CDR3: CASSPPGQGAGNTEAFF; DNA: TGTGCCAGCAGCCCCCCGGGACAGGGGGCAGGGAACACTGAAGCTTTCTTT
J: TRBJ2-1; size: -; V: TRBV19; D: TRBD2; CDR3: CASSISGGLNEQFF; DNA: TGTGCCAGTAGTATAAGCGGGGGCCTGAATGAGCAGTTCTTC
J: TRBJ2-7; size: -; V: TRBV6-2/TRBV6-3; D: TRBD1; CDR3: CASSYDRDSYEQYF; DNA: TGTGCCAGCAGTTACGACCGGGACAGTTACGAGCAGTACTTC
J: TRBJ1-1; size: -; V: TRBV30; D: -; CDR3: CAWGQAGATEAFF; DNA: TGTGCCTGGGGCCAAGCGGGGGCCACTGAAGCTTTCTTT
J: TRBJ2-2; size: -; V: TRBV2; D: -; CDR3: CASRVPGNTGELFF; DNA: TGTGCCAGCAGAGTCCCAGGGAATACCGGGGAGCTGTTTTTT
J: TRBJ2-2; size: few; V: TRBV6-2/TRBV6-3; D: TRBD1; CDR3: CASIPGQGAGELFF; DNA: TGTGCCAGCATTCCGGGACAGGGGGCCGGGGAGCTGTTTTTT
J: TRBJ2-1; size: -; V: TRBV5-6; D: -; CDR3: CASSLAAGNEQFF; DNA: TGTGCCAGCAGCTTGGCCGCAGGGAATGAGCAGTTCTTC
J: TRBJ1-2; size: -; V: TRBV4-1; D: TRBD1; CDR3: CASSHPDRVDGYTF; DNA: TGCGCCAGCAGCCACCCTGACAGGGTAGATGGCTACACCTTC
J: TRBJ1-4; size: -; V: TRBV30; D: -; CDR3: CAWSMYGANEKLFF; DNA: TGTGCCTGGAGTATGTACGGGGCTAATGAAAAACTGTTTTTT
J: TRBJ1-1; size: -; V: TRBV4-1; D: -; CDR3: CASSQERGAGSEAFF; DNA: TGCGCCAGCAGCCAAGAGAGGGGCGCGGGAAGTGAAGCTTTCTTT
J: TRBJ2-1; size: -; V: TRBV7-9; D: TRBD2; CDR3: CASSLTSGGQGSSYNEQFF; DNA: TGTGCCAGCAGTTTAACTAGCGGGGGGCAGGGGAGCTCCTACAATGAGCAGTTCTTC
J: TRBJ2-2; size: -; V: TRBV28; D: TRBD1; CDR3: CASSLTGGTGELFF; DNA: TGTGCCAGCAGTCTCACAGGGGGCACCGGGGAGCTGTTTTTT
J: TRBJ2-7; size: -; V: TRBV19; D: TRBD2; CDR3: CASSIWPAGTYEQYF; DNA: TGTGCCAGTAGTATCTGGCCAGCGGGAACCTACGAGCAGTACTTC
J: TRBJ2-7; size: -; V: TRBV19; D: -; CDR3: CASSPLGASPGKYF; DNA: TGTGCCAGTAGTCCCCTCGGCGCCAGCCCAGGGAAGTACTTC
J: TRBJ2-1; size: -; V: TRBV28; D: TRBD1; CDR3: CASSIYDNRGQSYNEQFF; DNA: TGTGCCAGCAGTATCTATGATAACAGGGGGCAGTCCTACAATGAGCAGTTCTTC
J: TRBJ2-7; size: -; V: TRBV7-2; D: -; CDR3: CASSFLLVYEQYF; DNA: TGTGCCAGCAGCTTCCTTTTAGTCTACGAGCAGTACTTC
J: TRBJ1-5; size: -; V: TRBV19; D: -; CDR3: CASSGLGRRNQPQHF; DNA: TGTGCCAGTAGTGGCCTTGGGCGGCGCAATCAGCCCCAGCATTTT
J: TRBJ2-3; size: -; V: TRBV5-6; D: -; CDR3: CASTPFGAGSTDTQYF; DNA: TGTGCCAGCACCCCTTTTGGGGCGGGATCCACAGATACGCAGTATTTT
J: TRBJ1-5; size: -; V: TRBV4-1; D: -; CDR3: CASSQDGVRDSNQPQHF; DNA: TGCGCCAGCAGCCAAGATGGGGTCAGGGATAGCAATCAGCCCCAGCATTTT
J: TRBJ2-7; size: -; V: TRBV6-5; D: -; CDR3: CASSYSFETEQYF; DNA: TGTGCCAGCAGTTACTCGTTCGAAACGGAGCAGTACTTC
J: TRBJ1-2; size: -; V: TRBV10-3; D: TRBD1; CDR3: CAISERTGSNYGYTF; DNA: TGTGCCATCAGTGAGCGGACAGGGAGCAACTATGGCTACACCTTC
J: TRBJ1-1; size: -; V: TRBV7-2; D: TRBD1; CDR3: CASSYSGTGVVGTEAFF; DNA: TGTGCCAGCAGTTATTCCGGGACAGGGGTCGTGGGCACTGAAGCTTTCTTT
J: TRBJ1-5; size: -; V: TRBV7-9; D: TRBD1; CDR3: CASSPTGPQPQHF; DNA: TGTGCCAGCAGCCCGACAGGGCCTCAGCCCCAGCATTTT
J: TRBJ2-6; size: few; V: TRBV5-1; D: -; CDR3: CASRSSGANVLTF; DNA: TGCGCCAGCAGATCCTCTGGGGCCAACGTCCTGACTTTC
J: TRBJ2-1; size: -; V: TRBV28; D: -; CDR3: CASSFNPRDEQFF; DNA: TGTGCCAGCAGTTTTAATCCAAGGGATGAGCAGTTCTTC
J: TRBJ2-5; size: -; V: TRBV6-5; D: -; CDR3: CASSPRPPLQETQYF; DNA: TGTGCCAGCAGTCCCAGACCGCCCCTTCAAGAGACCCAGTACTTC
J: TRBJ2-7; size: -; V: TRBV7-6; D: -; CDR3: CASSSGTGVSRNEQYF; DNA: TGTGCCAGCAGCTCCGGGACGGGGGTGTCCAGGAACGAGCAGTACTTC
J: TRBJ1-2; size: -; V: TRBV6-5; D: TRBD1; CDR3: CASSYGGQSNYGYTF; DNA: TGTGCCAGCAGTTACGGGGGACAGTCTAACTATGGCTACACCTTC
J: TRBJ2-1; size: few; V: TRBV6-5; D: -; CDR3: CASSYGGVEYYNEQFF; DNA: TGTGCCAGCAGTTACGGCGGCGTTGAATACTACAATGAGCAGTTCTTC
J: TRBJ1-2; size: -; V: TRBV29-1; D: TRBD1; CDR3: CSVEGGTDYGYTF; DNA: TGCAGCGTTGAAGGGGGGACAGACTATGGCTACACCTTC
J: TRBJ2-3; size: -; V: TRBV11-2; D: TRBD2; CDR3: CASSFFSGASTDTQYF; DNA: TGTGCCAGCAGCTTTTTTAGCGGGGCATCCACAGATACGCAGTATTTT
J: TRBJ2-1; size: -; V: TRBV27; D: -; CDR3: CASSVGPGVEQFF; DNA: TGTGCCAGCAGTGTGGGGCCTGGGGTTGAGCAGTTCTTC
J: TRBJ1-2; size: -; V: TRBV5-6; D: -; CDR3: CASSPVGGPSGYTF; DNA: TGTGCCAGCAGCCCGGTAGGGGGTCCGAGTGGCTACACCTTC
J: TRBJ2-1; size: -; V: TRBV7-8; D: -; CDR3: CASSFHGTNEQFF; DNA: TGTGCCAGCAGCTTTCACGGGACCAATGAGCAGTTCTTC
J: TRBJ1-3; size: -; V: TRBV11-2; D: -; CDR3: CASSFWRATSGNTIYF; DNA: TGTGCCAGCAGCTTTTGGAGAGCGACCTCTGGAAACACCATATATTTT
J: TRBJ2-7; size: -; V: TRBV27; D: TRBD1; CDR3: CANQRTGLEQYF; DNA: TGTGCCAACCAACGGACAGGGCTCGAGCAGTACTTC
J: TRBJ2-3; size: once; V: TRBV28; D: TRBD2; CDR3: CASSLWGFRDSGMIDTQYF; DNA: TGTGCCAGCAGTTTGTGGGGCTTCCGGGATAGCGGGATGATTGATACGCAGTATTTT
J: TRBJ2-7; size: few; V: TRBV6-5; D: -; CDR3: CASSYKGFHEQYF; DNA: TGTGCCAGCAGTTATAAGGGGTTCCACGAGCAGTACTTC
J: TRBJ2-3; size: -; V: TRBV6-1; D: -; CDR3: CASSVGPDTQYF; DNA: TGTGCCAGCAGTGTGGGCCCAGATACGCAGTATTTT
J: TRBJ2-7; size: -; V: TRBV28; D: -; CDR3: CATYRRFYEQYF; DNA: TGTGCAACCTATAGGAGGTTCTACGAGCAGTACTTC
J: TRBJ2-1; size: -; V: TRBV4-1; D: -; CDR3: CASSQDSASFLENEQFF; DNA: TGCGCCAGCAGCCAAGACTCGGCTAGCTTTTTGGAGAATGAGCAGTTCTTC
J: TRBJ2-7; size: -; V: TRBV5-6; D: TRBD2; CDR3: CASSLRTSDTYEQYF; DNA: TGTGCCAGCAGCCTCCGGACTAGCGACACCTACGAGCAGTACTTC
J: TRBJ2-7; size: -; V: TRBV29-1; D: TRBD1; CDR3: CSVTGGFLYEQYF; DNA: TGCAGCGTTACAGGGGGGTTTCTCTACGAGCAGTACTTC
J: TRBJ2-7; size: few; V: TRBV12-5; D: -; CDR3: CASGLVIYEQYF; DNA: TGTGCTAGTGGTTTGGTAATCTACGAGCAGTACTTC
J: TRBJ2-7; size: -; V: TRBV11-2; D: -; CDR3: CASSTQGPDYEQYF; DNA: TGTGCCAGCAGCACCCAGGGACCGGACTACGAGCAGTACTTC
J: TRBJ1-2; size: -; V: TRBV7-2; D: -; CDR3: CASSLEGQQNYGYTF; DNA: TGTGCCAGCAGCTTAGAGGGACAACAGAACTATGGCTACACCTTC
J: TRBJ2-5; size: once; V: TRBV12-3/TRBV12-4; D: TRBD2; CDR3: CASTQRGVKETQYF; DNA: TGTGCCAGCACCCAACGGGGGGTGAAAGAGACCCAGTACTTC
J: TRBJ2-1; size: -; V: TRBV28; D: TRBD1; CDR3: CASSTGQDNEQFF; DNA: TGTGCCAGCAGTACAGGACAGGACAATGAGCAGTTCTTC
J: TRBJ1-1; size: -; V: TRBV6-5; D: -; CDR3: CASSTNPWKEGTEAFF; DNA: TGTGCCAGCAGTACTAACCCATGGAAAGAGGGGACTGAAGCTTTCTTT